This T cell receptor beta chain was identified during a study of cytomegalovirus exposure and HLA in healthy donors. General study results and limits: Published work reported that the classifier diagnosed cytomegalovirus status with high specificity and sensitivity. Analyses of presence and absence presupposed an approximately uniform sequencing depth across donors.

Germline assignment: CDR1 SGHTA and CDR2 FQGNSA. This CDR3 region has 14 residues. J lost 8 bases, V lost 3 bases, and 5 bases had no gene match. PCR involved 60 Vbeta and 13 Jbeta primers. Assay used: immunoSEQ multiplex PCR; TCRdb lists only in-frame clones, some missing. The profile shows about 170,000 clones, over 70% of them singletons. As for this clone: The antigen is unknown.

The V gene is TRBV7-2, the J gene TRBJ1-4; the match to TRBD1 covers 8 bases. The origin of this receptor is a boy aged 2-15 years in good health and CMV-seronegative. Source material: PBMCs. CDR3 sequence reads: CASSLGQVDEKLFF. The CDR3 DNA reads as TGTGCCAGCAGCTTGGGACAGGTGGACGAAAAACTGTTTTTT.